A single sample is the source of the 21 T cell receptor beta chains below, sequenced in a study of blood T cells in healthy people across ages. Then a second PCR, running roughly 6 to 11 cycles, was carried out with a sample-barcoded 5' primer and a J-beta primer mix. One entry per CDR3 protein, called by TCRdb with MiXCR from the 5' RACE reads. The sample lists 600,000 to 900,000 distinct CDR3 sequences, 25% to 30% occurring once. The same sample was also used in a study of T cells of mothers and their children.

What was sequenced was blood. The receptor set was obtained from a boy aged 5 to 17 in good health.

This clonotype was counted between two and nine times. The CDR3 spells CSADNPVGGYTF. CDR3 DNA: TGCAGCGCAGATAACCCGGTCGGTGGCTACACCTTC. The chain is built from TRBV29-1 and TRBJ1-2; no clear D gene. The CDR3 loop spans 12 amino acids. Per the germline V gene, CDR1 is SQVTM and CDR2 is ANQGSEA. Trimming took off 7 bases at V and 7 bases at J, with 16 bases between the two ends.

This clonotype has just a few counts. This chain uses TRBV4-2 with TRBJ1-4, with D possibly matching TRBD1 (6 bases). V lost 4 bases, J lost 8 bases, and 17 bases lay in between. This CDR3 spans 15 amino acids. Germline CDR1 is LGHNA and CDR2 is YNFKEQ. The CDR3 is CASSLLGGEGEKLFF. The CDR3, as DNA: TGTGCCAGCAGCCTCTTGGGGGGCGAGGGGGAAAAACTGTTTTTT.

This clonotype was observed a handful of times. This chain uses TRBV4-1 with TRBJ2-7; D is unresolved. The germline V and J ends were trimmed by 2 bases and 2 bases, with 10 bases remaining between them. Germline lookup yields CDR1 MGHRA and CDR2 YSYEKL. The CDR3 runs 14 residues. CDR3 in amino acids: CASSQRDQPYEQYF. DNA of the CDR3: TGCGCCAGCAGCCAACGAGACCAACCCTACGAGCAGTACTTC.

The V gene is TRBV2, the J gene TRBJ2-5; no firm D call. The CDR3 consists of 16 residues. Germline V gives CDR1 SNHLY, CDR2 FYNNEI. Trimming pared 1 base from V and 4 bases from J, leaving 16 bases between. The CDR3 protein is CASSEGKASATETQYF. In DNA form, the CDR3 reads TGTGCCAGCAGTGAAGGAAAGGCATCGGCAACAGAGACCCAGTACTTC.

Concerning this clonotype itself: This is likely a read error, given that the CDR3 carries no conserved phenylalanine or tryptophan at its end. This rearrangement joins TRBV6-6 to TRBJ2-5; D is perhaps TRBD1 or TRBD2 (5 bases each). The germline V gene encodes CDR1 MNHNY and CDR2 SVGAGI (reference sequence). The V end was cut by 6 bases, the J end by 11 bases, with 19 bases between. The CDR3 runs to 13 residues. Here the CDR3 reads CASSPTGLWEQYV. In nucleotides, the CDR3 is TGTGCCAGCAGCCCCACAGGTCTTTGGGAGCAGTACGTC.

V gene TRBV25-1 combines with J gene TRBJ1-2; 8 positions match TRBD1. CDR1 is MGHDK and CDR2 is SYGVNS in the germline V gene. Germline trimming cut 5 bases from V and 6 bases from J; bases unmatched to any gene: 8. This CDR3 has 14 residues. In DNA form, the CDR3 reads TGTGCCAGCAGTCCAGGGGGCTTTCAGGATGGCTACACCTTC. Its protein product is CASSPGGFQDGYTF.

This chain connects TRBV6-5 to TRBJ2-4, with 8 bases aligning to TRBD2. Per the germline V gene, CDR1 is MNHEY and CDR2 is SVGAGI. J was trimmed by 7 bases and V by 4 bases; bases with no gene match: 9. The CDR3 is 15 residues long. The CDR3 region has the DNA TGTGCCAGCAGTTCCACCACTAGCGGACACAACATTCAGTACTTC. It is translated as CASSSTTSGHNIQYF.

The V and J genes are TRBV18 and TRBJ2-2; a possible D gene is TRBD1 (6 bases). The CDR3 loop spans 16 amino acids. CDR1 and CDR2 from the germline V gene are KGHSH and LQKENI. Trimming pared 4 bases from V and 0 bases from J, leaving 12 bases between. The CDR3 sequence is CASSRTERTNTGELFF. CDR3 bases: TGTGCCAGCTCACGGACAGAACGAACGAACACCGGGGAGCTGTTTTTT.

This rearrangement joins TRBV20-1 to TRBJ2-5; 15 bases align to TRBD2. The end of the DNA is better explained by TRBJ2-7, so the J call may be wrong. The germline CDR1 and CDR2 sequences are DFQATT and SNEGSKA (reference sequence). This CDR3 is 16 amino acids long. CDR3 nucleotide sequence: TGCAGTGCTAGACCTGGGACTAGCGGGGGGTCCTACGAGCAGTACTTC. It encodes CSARPGTSGGSYEQYF.

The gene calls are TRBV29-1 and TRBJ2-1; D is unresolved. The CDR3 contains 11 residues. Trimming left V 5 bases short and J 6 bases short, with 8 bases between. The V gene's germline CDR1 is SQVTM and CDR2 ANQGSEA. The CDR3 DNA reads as TGCAGCGTTCTTGGCCGCAATGAGCAGTTCTTC. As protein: CSVLGRNEQFF.

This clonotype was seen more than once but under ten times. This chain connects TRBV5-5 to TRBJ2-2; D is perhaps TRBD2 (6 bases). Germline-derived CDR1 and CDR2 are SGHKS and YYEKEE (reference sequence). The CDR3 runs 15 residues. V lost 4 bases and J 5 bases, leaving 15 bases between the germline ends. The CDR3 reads CASSTTRGGTGELFF. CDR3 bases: TGTGCCAGCAGCACGACCCGGGGAGGAACCGGGGAGCTGTTTTTT.

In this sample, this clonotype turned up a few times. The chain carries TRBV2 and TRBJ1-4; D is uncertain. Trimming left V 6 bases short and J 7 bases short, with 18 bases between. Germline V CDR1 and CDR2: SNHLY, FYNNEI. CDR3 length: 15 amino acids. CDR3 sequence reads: CASSSDGRPPEKLFF. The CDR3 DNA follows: TGTGCCAGCAGCTCTGACGGCCGACCCCCTGAAAAACTGTTTTTT.

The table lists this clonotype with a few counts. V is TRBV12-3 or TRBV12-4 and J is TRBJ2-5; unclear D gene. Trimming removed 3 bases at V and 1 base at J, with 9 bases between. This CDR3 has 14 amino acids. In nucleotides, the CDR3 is TGTGCCAGCAGTTTTAGTAATCGCCAAGAGACCCAGTACTTC. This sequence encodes CASSFSNRQETQYF.

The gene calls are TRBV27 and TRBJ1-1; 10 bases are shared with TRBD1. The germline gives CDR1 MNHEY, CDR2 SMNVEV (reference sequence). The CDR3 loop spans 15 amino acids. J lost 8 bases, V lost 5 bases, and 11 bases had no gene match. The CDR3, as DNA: TGTGCCAGCAGTCCCGCACCGGGACAGGGGAGGGAAGCTTTCTTT. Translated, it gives CASSPAPGQGREAFF.

The CDR3 here is CASSLRRGGPTYNEQFF. CDR3 DNA: TGCGCCAGCTCCCTTAGGAGGGGGGGCCCAACCTACAATGAGCAGTTCTTC. This rearrangement joins TRBV5-1 to TRBJ2-5; TRBD2 might be the D (7 bases). Gene TRBJ2-1 matches the end of the DNA better, so the J call may be wrong. The CDR3 is made up of 17 amino acids. Germline assignment: CDR1 SGHRS and CDR2 YFSETQ.

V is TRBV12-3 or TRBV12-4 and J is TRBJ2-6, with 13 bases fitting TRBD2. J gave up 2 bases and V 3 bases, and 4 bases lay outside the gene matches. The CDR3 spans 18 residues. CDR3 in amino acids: CASSLRGLAGAGANVLTF. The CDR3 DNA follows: TGTGCCAGCAGTTTGAGAGGACTAGCGGGGGCTGGGGCCAACGTCCTGACTTTC.

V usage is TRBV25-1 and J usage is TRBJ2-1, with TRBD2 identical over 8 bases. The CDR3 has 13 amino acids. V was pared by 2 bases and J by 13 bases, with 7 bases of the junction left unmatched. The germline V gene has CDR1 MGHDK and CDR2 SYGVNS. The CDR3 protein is CASSEPGGGPQFF. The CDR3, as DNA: TGTGCCAGCAGTGAACCGGGCGGGGGGCCTCAGTTCTTC. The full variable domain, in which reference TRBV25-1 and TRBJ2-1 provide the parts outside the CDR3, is EADIYQTPRYLVIGTGKKITLECSQTMGHDKMYWYQQDPGMELHLIHYSYGVNSTEKGDLSSESTVSRIRTEHFPLTLESARPSHTSQYLCASSEPGGGPQFFGPGTRLTVL.

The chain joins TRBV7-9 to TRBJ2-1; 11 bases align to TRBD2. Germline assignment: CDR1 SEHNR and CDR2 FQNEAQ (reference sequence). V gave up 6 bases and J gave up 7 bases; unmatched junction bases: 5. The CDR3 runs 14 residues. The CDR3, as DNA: TGTGCCAGCAGTAGTAGCGGGGGGGCAAATGAGCAGTTCTTC. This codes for CASSSSGGANEQFF.

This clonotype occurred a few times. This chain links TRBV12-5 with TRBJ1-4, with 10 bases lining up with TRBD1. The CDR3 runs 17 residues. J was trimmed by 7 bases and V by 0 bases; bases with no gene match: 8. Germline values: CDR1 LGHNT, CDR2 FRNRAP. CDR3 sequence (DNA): TGTGCTAGTGGTTTGGTGATTCGACAGGGGGCGATTGAAAAACTGTTTTTT. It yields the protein CASGLVIRQGAIEKLFF.

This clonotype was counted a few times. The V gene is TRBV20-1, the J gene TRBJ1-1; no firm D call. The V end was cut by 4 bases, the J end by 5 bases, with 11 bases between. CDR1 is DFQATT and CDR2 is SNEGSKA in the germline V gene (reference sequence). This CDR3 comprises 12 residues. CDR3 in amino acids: CSAKRGGTEAFF. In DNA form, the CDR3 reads TGCAGTGCTAAGCGAGGCGGAACTGAAGCTTTCTTT.

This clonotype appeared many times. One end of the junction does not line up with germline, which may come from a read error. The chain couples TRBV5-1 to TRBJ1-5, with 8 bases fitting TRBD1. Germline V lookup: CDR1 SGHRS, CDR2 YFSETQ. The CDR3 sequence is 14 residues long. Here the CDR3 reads CASSLGTGGQPQHF. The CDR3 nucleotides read TGTGCCAGCAGCCTTGGGACAGGAGGTCAGCCCCAGCATTTT.